The rows below give T cell receptor beta chains drawn from one sample of a study of T cell repertoires in breast cancer. TCRdb re-derived calls from the emulsion pairing reads in MiXCR, one entry per CDR3 protein. The table shows more than 100 distinct CDR3 sequences, with approximately 36% occurring only once. The specimen was CD8+ T cells. Receptors originate from a pool of human donors with breast cancer or a healthy control (not recorded which). The CDR3 runs from the conserved cysteine through the conserved F or W. Fields, in order: V gene, J gene, CDR3 protein.

>TRBV7-6|TRBJ2-2
CASSGKIGELLF
>TRBV19|TRBJ1-2
CASSPVRRSTYGYTF
>TRBV6-5|TRBJ2-1
CANNRRAINNEQFF
>TRBV7-2|TRBJ1-6
CASSLELYSPLHF
>TRBV27|TRBJ1-4
CASPGLSGEKLFF
>TRBV7-3|TRBJ2-4
CASSLGQGANIQYF
>TRBV7-6|TRBJ2-2
CERRFKIGEMFF
>TRBV7-6|TRBJ1-4
CASSALTANEKLFF
>TRBV7-2|TRBJ1-3
CASSRQDSGNTIYF
>TRBV7-6|TRBJ1-4
CASSELTANEKLFF
>TRBV7-2|TRBJ2-3
CASSLWVFTDTQYF
>TRBV7-6|TRBJ1-2
CASSLYMGQNYGYTF
>TRBV7-2|TRBJ1-5
CASSLALQGNQPQHF
>TRBV4-1|TRBJ2-1
CASSQRNRREEQFF
>TRBV7-9|TRBJ1-5
CASSLEGRPNQPQHF
>TRBV4-2|TRBJ2-1
CASSQELSPYNEQFF
>TRBV7-6|TRBJ2-1
CASSSEGQLDEQFF
>TRBV6-9|TRBJ2-2
CASYIGQGAGWNTGELFF
>TRBV7-3|TRBJ1-6
CASSLTEGGNSPLHF
>TRBV27|TRBJ1-4
CASLGLSGEKLFF
>TRBV9|TRBJ2-3
CASSVSLRGAEPSTDTQYF
>TRBV7-3|TRBJ1-2
CASSLNGGYGYTF
>TRBV7-9|TRBJ1-2
CASSPVGQTWNYGYTF
>TRBV4-2|TRBJ2-1
CASSQRNLLDEQFF
>TRBV7-6|TRBJ1-4
CASREMTANEKLFF
>TRBV7-3|TRBJ1-1
CASSSTMNTEAFF
>TRBV7-8|TRBJ2-2
CASSLTWNTGEPFF
>TRBV7-3|TRBJ1-1
CASSLTGGMNTEAFF
>TRBV4-1|TRBJ2-1
CASSQRTLMDEQLF
>TRBV7-9|TRBJ2-2
CASSPRANTGELFF
>TRBV4-2|TRBJ2-1
CASSQLTSGIYNEQFF
>TRBV7-6|TRBJ2-2
CESRLKIGEMFF
>TRBV7-3|TRBJ2-5
CASSLNAGGPETQYF
>TRBV28|TRBJ1-5
CASSLQNNQPQHF
>TRBV19|TRBJ2-3
CASSIVYSTDTQYF
>TRBV27|TRBJ1-4
CVSLGLSGEKLFF